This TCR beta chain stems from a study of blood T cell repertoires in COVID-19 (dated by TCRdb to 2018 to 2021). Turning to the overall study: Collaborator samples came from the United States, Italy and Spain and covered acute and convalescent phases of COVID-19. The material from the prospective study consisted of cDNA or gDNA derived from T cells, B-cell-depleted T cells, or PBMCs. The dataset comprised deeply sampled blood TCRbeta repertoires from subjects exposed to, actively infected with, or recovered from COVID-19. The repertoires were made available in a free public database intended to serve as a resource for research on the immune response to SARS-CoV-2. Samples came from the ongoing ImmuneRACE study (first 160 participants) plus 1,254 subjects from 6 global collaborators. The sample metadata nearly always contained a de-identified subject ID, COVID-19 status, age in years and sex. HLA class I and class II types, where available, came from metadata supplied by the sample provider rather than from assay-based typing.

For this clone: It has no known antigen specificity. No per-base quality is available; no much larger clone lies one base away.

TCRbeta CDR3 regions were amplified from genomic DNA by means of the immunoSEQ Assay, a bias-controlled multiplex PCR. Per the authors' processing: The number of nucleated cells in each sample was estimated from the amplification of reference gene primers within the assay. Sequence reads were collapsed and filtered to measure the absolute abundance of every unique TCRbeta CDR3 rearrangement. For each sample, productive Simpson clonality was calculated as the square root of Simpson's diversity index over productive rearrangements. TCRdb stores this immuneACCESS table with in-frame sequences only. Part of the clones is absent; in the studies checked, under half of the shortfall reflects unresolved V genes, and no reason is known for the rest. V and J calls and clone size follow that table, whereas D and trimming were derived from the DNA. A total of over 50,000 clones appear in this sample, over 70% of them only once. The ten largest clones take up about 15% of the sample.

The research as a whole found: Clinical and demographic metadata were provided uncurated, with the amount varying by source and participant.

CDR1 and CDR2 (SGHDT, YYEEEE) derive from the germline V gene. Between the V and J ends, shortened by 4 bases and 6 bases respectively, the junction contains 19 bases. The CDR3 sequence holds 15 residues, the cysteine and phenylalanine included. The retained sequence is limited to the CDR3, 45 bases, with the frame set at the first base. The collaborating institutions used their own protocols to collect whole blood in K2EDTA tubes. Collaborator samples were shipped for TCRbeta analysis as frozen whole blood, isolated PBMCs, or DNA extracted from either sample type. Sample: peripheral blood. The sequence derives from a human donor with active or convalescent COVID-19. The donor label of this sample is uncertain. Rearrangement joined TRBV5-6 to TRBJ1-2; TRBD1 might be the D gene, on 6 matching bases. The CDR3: CASSPEGGWRDGYTF. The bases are TGTGCCAGCAGCCCCGAGGGGGGGTGGAGGGATGGCTACACCTTC.